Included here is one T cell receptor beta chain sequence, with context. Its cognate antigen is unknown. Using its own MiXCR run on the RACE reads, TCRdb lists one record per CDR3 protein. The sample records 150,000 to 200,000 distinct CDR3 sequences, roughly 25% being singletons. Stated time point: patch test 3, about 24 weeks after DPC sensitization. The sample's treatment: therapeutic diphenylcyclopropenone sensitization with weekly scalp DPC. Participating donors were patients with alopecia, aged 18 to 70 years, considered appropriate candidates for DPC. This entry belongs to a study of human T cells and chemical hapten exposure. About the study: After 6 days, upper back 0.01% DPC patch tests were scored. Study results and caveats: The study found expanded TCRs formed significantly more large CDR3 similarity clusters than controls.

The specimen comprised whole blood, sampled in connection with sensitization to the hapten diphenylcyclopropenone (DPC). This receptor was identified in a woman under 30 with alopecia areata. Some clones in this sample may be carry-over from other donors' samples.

The chain's CDR3 is CASRDRGVEYSGNTIYF. DNA of the CDR3: TGTGCCAGCAGGGACAGGGGTGTGGAGTACTCTGGAAACACCATATATTTT. This chain connects TRBV12-3 or TRBV12-4 to TRBJ1-3; 9 bases line up with TRBD1. With 6 bases clipped from V and 0 bases from J, the junction kept 9 bases outside the gene matches. This CDR3 has 17 amino acids.